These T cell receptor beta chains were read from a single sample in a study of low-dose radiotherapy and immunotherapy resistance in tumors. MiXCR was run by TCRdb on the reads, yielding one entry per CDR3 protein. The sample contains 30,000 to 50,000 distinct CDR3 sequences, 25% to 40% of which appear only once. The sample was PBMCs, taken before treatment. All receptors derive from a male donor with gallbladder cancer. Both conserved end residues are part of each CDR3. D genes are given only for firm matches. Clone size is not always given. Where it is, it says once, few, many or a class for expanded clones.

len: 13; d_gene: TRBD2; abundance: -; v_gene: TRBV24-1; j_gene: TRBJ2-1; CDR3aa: CATGLAGGNEQFF; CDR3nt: TGTGCCACCGGACTAGCGGGCGGGAATGAGCAGTTCTTC
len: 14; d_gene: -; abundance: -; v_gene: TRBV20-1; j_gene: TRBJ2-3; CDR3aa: CSAAQIRGTDTQYF; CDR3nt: TGCAGTGCTGCCCAGATTAGGGGCACAGATACGCAGTATTTT
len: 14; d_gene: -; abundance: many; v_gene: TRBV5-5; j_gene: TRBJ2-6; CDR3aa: CASSLASGANVLTF; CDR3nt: TGTGCCAGCAGCTTAGCCTCTGGGGCCAACGTCCTGACTTTC
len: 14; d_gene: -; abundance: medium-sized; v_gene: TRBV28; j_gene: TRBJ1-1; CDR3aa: CASSFGTPNTEAFF; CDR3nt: TGTGCCAGCAGTTTCGGGACACCGAACACTGAAGCTTTCTTT
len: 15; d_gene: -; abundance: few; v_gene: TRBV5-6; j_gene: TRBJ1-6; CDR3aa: CASSLEGRTNSPLHF; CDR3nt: TGTGCCAGCAGCTTGGAAGGCAGGACTAATTCACCCCTCCACTTT
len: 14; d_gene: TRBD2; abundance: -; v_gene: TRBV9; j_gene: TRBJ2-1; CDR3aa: CASSPGTSPGGQFF; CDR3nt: TGTGCCAGCAGCCCAGGGACTAGCCCAGGGGGGCAGTTCTTC
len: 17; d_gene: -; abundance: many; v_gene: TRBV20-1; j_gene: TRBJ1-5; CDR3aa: CSARVTEGGKKNQPQHF; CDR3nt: TGCAGTGCTAGAGTTACGGAGGGGGGGAAAAAGAATCAGCCCCAGCATTTT
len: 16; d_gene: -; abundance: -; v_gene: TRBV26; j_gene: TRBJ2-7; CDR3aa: CASSSPGTSSRYEQYF; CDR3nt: TGTGCCAGCAGTTCACCCGGGACTAGTAGTCGCTACGAGCAGTACTTC
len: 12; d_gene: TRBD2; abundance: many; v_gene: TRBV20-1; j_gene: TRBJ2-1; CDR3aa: CSAPRGSNEQFF; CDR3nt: TGCAGTGCCCCGCGGGGGTCCAATGAGCAGTTCTTC
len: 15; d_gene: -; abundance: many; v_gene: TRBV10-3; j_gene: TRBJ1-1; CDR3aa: CAISPTGRGNTEAFF; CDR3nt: TGTGCCATCAGTCCAACAGGGCGAGGGAACACTGAAGCTTTCTTT
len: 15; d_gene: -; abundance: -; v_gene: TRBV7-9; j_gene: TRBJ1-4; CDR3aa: CASSLAPVTNEKLFF; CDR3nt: TGTGCCAGCAGCTTAGCGCCGGTTACTAATGAAAAACTGTTTTTT
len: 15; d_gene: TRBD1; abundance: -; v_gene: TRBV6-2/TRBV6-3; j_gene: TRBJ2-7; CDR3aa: CASTELPDRGDEQYF; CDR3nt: TGTGCCAGCACCGAACTCCCGGACAGGGGGGACGAGCAGTACTTC
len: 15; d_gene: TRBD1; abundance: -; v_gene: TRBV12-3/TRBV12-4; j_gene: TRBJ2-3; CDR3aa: CASSPRTGGTDTQYF; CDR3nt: TGTGCCAGCAGTCCTAGGACAGGGGGCACGGATACGCAGTATTTT
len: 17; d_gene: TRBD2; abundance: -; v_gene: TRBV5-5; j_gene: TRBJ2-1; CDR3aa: CASSLRASGRSYNEQFF; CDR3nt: TGTGCCAGCAGCTTGAGGGCTAGCGGGAGGTCCTACAATGAGCAGTTCTTC
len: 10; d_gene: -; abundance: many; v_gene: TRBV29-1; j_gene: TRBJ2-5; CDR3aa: CSGKGETQYF; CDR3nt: TGCAGCGGGAAAGGAGAGACCCAGTACTTC
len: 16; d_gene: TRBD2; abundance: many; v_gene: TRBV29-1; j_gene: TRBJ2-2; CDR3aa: CSVPKKGGENTGELFF; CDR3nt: TGCAGCGTTCCCAAGAAGGGAGGGGAAAACACCGGGGAGCTGTTTTTT
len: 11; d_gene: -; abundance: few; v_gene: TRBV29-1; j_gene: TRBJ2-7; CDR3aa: CSVEDNTLKYF; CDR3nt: TGCAGCGTTGAGGACAATACACTCAAGTACTTC
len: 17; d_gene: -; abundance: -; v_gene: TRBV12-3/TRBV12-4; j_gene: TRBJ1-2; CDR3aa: CASSFGGRSAANYGYTF; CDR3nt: TGTGCCAGCAGTTTTGGGGGAAGGTCCGCAGCTAACTATGGCTACACCTTC